The 10 T cell receptor beta chains in this list originate from one sample, sequenced in a study of beta chain features in type 1 diabetes. The investigators reverse transcribed all of the isolated RNA, so they sequenced expressed TCRB transcripts. The method was immunoSEQ multiplex PCR; TCRdb's version includes in-frame clones alone and lacks a portion of them. Among around 330,000 clones listed, about 11% were seen once. The source material was naive CD4+ T cells from blood. Receptors were obtained from a woman in her 30s in good health.

This chain uses TRBV7-2 with TRBJ2-5, with TRBD1 matching over 10 bases. Trimming removed 5 bases from V and 7 bases from J; junction bases left unmatched: 7. The CDR3 contains 14 residues. Germline lookup yields CDR1 SGHTA and CDR2 FQGNSA. This CDR3 is CASSPDRGLGTQYF. The CDR3 DNA sequence: TGTGCCAGCAGCCCTGACAGGGGGCTGGGGACCCAGTACTTC. Based on the CDR3 plus reference TRBV7-2 and TRBJ2-5, the full variable domain is GAGVSQSPSNKVTEKGKDVELRCDPISGHTALYWYRQSLGQGLEFLIYFQGNSAPDKSGLPSDRFSAERTGGSVSTLTIQRTQQEDSAVYLCASSPDRGLGTQYFGPGTRLLVL.

The J gene is TRBJ2-5, the V gene TRBV7-9; tentative D call: TRBD2 (5 bases). The CDR3 has 14 amino acids. With 5 bases removed from V and 2 bases from J, the gap between germline ends came to 12 bases. Per the germline V gene, CDR1 is SEHNR and CDR2 is FQNEAQ (reference sequence). The CDR3 nucleotides are TGTGCCAGCAGCCCACGGGGTTGGCAAGAGACCCAGTACTTC. It translates to CASSPRGWQETQYF. Based on the CDR3 plus reference TRBV7-9 and TRBJ2-5, the full variable domain is DTGVSQNPRHKITKRGQNVTFRCDPISEHNRLYWYRQTLGQGPEFLTYFQNEAQLEKSRLLSDRFSAERPKGSFSTLEIQRTEQGDSAMYLCASSPRGWQETQYFGPGTRLLVL.

This clone was observed a handful of times. The genes are TRBV19 and TRBJ2-7; 8 bases line up with TRBD2. In germline, CDR1 is LNHDA, CDR2 SQIVND (reference sequence). The CDR3 length is 14 residues. With 6 bases clipped from V and 0 bases from J, the junction kept 4 bases outside the gene matches. The chain's CDR3 is CASRRSGNSYEQYF. The CDR3 nucleotides read TGTGCCAGTAGACGTAGCGGGAACTCCTACGAGCAGTACTTC.

The chain carries TRBV19 and TRBJ2-3, with 7 bases identical to TRBD2. The V and J ends lost 2 bases and 2 bases, in that order; junction bases with no gene match: 4. Looked up from germline, CDR1 is LNHDA and CDR2 is SQIVND (reference sequence). The CDR3 has 15 residues. CDR3 in DNA: TGTGCCAGTAGTATACTAGCGGACAACACAGATACGCAGTATTTT. It yields the protein CASSILADNTDTQYF.

A few counts support this clone. The V gene is TRBV28, the J gene TRBJ1-2, with 9 positions matching TRBD1. This CDR3 has 17 amino acids. J lost 0 bases, V lost 4 bases, and 9 bases had no gene match. Looked up from germline, CDR1 is MDHEN and CDR2 is SYDVKM. CDR3 bases: TGTGCCAGCAGTTCGGACAGGGGCCGCCTCGCTAACTATGGCTACACCTTC. This sequence encodes CASSSDRGRLANYGYTF.

V gene TRBV19 combines with J gene TRBJ1-1, with D perhaps TRBD1 (5 bases). V was cut by 0 bases and J by 1 base, with 9 bases left in between. This CDR3 is 15 amino acids long. The V gene's germline CDR1 is LNHDA and CDR2 SQIVND (reference sequence). This CDR3 is CASSIDQGGNTEAFF. In DNA, the CDR3 is TGTGCCAGTAGTATAGATCAGGGCGGGAACACTGAAGCTTTCTTT.

A few counts support this clone. This chain connects TRBV5-6 to TRBJ2-5; D not resolved. The V end was cut by 7 bases, the J end by 6 bases, with 13 bases between. Germline loops: CDR1 SGHDT, CDR2 YYEEEE. The CDR3 is 12 residues long. In nucleotides, the CDR3 is TGTGCCAGCGCCGGTTTTATGAAGACCCAGTACTTC. Translating it yields CASAGFMKTQYF. The full variable domain, with the rest looked up from reference TRBV5-6 and TRBJ2-5, is DAGVTQSPTHLIKTRGQQVTLRCSPKSGHDTVSWYQQALGQGPQFIFQYYEEEERQRGNFPDRFSGHQFPNYSSELNVNALLLGDSALYLCASAGFMKTQYFGPGTRLLVL.

V usage is TRBV5-1 and J usage is TRBJ1-5; 12 nucleotides line up with TRBD1. With V trimmed by 4 bases and J by 0 bases, 5 bases remained unmatched. The CDR3 has 17 amino acids. Germline V gene lookup returns CDR1 SGHRS and CDR2 YFSETQ. The CDR3 reads CASSAGTGGYSNQPQHF. As DNA, the CDR3 is TGCGCCAGCAGCGCCGGGACAGGGGGCTATAGCAATCAGCCCCAGCATTTT. The whole variable domain, filled in from reference TRBV5-1 and TRBJ1-5, reads KAGVTQTPRYLIKTRGQQVTLSCSPISGHRSVSWYQQTPGQGLQFLFEYFSETQRNKGNFPGRFSGRQFSNSRSEMNVSTLELGDSALYLCASSAGTGGYSNQPQHFGDGTRLSIL.

A few counts support this clone. The V call is TRBV29-1, the J call TRBJ2-7; TRBD2 is a possible D gene (6 bases). Germline CDR1 SQVTM, CDR2 ANQGSEA. This CDR3 contains 14 residues. Trimming shortened V by 7 bases and J by 3 bases, and 19 bases separated the two germline ends. The CDR3 region has the DNA TGCAGCGCCTCTATGGGGCTAGCGAACTACGAGCAGTACTTC. Residues: CSASMGLANYEQYF.

CDR3 bases: TGTGCCAGCAGCTTGGGTCGGGAGCCGAATACGCAGTATTTT. This codes for CASSLGREPNTQYF. This rearrangement joins TRBV7-3 to TRBJ2-3, with a weak D call TRBD2 (6 bases). Per germline, CDR1 SGHTA and CDR2 FQGTGA. V gave up 3 bases and J gave up 7 bases, with 14 bases separating them. The CDR3 is 14 amino acids. The whole variable domain, filled in from reference TRBV7-3 and TRBJ2-3, reads GAGVSQTPSNKVTEKGKYVELRCDPISGHTALYWYRQSLGQGPEFLIYFQGTGAADDSGLPNDRFFAVRPEGSVSTLKIQRTERGDSAVYLCASSLGREPNTQYFGPGTRLTVL.